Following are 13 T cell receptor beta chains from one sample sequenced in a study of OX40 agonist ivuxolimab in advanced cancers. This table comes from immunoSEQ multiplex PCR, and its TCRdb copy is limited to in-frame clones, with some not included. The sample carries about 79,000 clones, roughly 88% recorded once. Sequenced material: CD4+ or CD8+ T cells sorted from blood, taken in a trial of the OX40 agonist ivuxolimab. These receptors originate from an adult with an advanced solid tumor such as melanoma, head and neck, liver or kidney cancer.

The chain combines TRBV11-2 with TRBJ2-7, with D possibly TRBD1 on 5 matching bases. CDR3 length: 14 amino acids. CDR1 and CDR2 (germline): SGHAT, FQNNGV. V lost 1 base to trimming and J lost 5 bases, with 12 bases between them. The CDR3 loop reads CASSLVLGPDEQYF. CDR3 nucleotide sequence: TGTGCCAGCAGCTTAGTACTGGGGCCGGACGAGCAGTACTTC.

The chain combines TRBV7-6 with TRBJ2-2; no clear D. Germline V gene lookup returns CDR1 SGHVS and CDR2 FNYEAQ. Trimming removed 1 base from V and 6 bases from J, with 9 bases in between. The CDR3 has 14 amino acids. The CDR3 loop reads CASSLGEWAGELFF. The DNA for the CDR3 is TGTGCCAGCAGCTTAGGAGAGTGGGCCGGGGAGCTGTTTTTT.

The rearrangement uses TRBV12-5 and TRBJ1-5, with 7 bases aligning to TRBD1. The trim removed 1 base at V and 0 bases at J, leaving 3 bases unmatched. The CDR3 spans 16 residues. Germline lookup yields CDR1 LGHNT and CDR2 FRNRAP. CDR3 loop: CASGLAQGRSNQPQHF. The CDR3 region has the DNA TGTGCTAGTGGTTTGGCACAGGGGCGTAGCAATCAGCCCCAGCATTTT.

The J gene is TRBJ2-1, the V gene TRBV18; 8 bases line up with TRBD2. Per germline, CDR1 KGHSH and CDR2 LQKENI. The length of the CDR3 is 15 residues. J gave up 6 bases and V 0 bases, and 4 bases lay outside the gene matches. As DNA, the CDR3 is TGTGCCAGCTCACCACCAAGCGGGAGCGGCAATGAGCAGTTCTTC. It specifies CASSPPSGSGNEQFF.

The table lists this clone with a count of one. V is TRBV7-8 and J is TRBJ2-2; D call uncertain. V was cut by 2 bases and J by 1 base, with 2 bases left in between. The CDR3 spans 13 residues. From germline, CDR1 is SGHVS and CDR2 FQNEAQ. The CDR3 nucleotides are TGTGCCAGCAGCTTACTGAACACCGGGGAGCTGTTTTTT. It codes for CASSLLNTGELFF. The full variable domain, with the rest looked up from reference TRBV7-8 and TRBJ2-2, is GAGVSQSPRYKVAKRGQDVALRCDPISGHVSLFWYQQALGQGPEFLTYFQNEAQLDKSGLPSDRFFAERPEGSVSTLKIQRTQQEDSAVYLCASSLLNTGELFFGEGSRLTVL.

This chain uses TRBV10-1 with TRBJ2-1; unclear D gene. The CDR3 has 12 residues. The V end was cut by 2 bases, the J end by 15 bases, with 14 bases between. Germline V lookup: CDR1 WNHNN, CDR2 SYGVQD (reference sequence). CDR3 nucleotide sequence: TGCGCCAGCAGTGAGGAAGCGCTCCCTCCGTTCTTC. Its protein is CASSEEALPPFF.

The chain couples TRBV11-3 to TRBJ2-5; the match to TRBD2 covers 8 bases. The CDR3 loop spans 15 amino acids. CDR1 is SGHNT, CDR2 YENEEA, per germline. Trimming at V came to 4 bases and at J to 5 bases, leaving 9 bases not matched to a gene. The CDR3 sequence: CASSSLGLAGETQYF. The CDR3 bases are TGTGCCAGCAGCTCCCTAGGACTAGCAGGGGAGACCCAGTACTTC. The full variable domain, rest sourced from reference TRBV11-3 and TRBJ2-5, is EAGVVQSPRYKIIEKKQPVAFWCNPISGHNTLYWYLQNLGQGPELLIRYENEEAVDDSQLPKDRFSAERLKGVDSTLKIQPAELGDSAVYLCASSSLGLAGETQYFGPGTRLLVL.

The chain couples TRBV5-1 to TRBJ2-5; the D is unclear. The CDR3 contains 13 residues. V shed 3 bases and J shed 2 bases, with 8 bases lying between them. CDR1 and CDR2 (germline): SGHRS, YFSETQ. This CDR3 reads CASSSPDQETQYF. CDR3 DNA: TGCGCCAGCAGCTCGCCAGATCAAGAGACCCAGTACTTC.

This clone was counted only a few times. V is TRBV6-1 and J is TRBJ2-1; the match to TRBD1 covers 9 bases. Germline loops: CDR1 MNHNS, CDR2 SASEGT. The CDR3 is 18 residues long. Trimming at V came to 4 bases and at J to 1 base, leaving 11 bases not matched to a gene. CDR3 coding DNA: TGTGCCAGCAGTGTAAAACCGGGGACAGGGTGGTCCTACAATGAGCAGTTCTTC. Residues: CASSVKPGTGWSYNEQFF.

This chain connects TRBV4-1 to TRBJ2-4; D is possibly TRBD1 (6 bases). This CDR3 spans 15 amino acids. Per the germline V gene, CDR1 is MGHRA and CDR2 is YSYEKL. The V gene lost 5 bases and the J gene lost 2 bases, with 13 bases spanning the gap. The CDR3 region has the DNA TGCGCCAGCAGCAAGCCGTGGGGGCCCAAAAACATTCAGTACTTC. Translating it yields CASSKPWGPKNIQYF.

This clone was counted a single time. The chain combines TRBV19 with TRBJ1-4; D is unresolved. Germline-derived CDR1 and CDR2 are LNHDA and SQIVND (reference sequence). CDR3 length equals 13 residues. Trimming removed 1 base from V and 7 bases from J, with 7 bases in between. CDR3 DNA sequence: TGTGCCAGTAGTATAGCACGGCCTGAAAAACTGTTTTTT. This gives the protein CASSIARPEKLFF. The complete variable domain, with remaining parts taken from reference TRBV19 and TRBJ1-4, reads DGGITQSPKYLFRKEGQNVTLSCEQNLNHDAMYWYRQDPGQGLRLIYYSQIVNDFQKGDIAEGYSVSREKKESFPLTVTSAQKNPTAFYLCASSIARPEKLFFGSGTQLSVL.

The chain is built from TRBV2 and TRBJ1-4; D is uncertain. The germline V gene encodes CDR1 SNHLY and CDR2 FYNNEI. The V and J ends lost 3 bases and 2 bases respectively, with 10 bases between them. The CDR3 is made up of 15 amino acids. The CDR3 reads CASSEGGFTNEKLFF. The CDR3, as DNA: TGTGCCAGCAGTGAGGGTGGATTTACTAATGAAAAACTGTTTTTT.

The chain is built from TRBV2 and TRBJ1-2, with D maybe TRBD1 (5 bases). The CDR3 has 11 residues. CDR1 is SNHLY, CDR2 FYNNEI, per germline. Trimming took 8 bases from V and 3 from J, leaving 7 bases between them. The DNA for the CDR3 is TGTGCCAGCCAACAGGACTATGGCTACACCTTC. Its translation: CASQQDYGYTF.